The 2 T cell receptor beta chains reported below all come from one sample, sequenced in a study of graft-versus-host responses after intestinal transplantation. Sequenced by immunoSEQ multiplex PCR; TCRdb stores in-frame clones only, minus some. The table lists roughly 56,000 clones, about 90% of them singletons. Sequencing was performed on PBMCs, taken about 120 days after intestinal transplantation. All receptors come from a human patient who received an intestinal transplant, so some T cells may come from the graft donor.

The chain combines TRBV6-6 with TRBJ2-5; 7 positions agree with TRBD2. Germline V gene lookup returns CDR1 MNHNY and CDR2 SVGAGI (reference sequence). The CDR3 is made up of 14 amino acids. The J segment lost 4 bases and the V segment lost 2 bases, leaving 4 bases of the junction unmatched. CDR3 nucleotide sequence: TGTGCCAGCAGTTACGGGGGGGGTGGAGAGACCCAGTACTTC. Amino acids: CASSYGGGGETQYF.

V gene TRBV9 combines with J gene TRBJ2-3; D gene ambiguous. The CDR3 sequence is 14 residues long. Germline CDR1 SGDLS, CDR2 YYNGEE. V was shortened by 4 bases and J by 3 bases, with 12 bases between the two germline ends. The CDR3 region is CASSWAGRTDTQYF. The CDR3 region has the DNA TGTGCCAGCAGCTGGGCCGGAAGAACAGATACGCAGTATTTT.